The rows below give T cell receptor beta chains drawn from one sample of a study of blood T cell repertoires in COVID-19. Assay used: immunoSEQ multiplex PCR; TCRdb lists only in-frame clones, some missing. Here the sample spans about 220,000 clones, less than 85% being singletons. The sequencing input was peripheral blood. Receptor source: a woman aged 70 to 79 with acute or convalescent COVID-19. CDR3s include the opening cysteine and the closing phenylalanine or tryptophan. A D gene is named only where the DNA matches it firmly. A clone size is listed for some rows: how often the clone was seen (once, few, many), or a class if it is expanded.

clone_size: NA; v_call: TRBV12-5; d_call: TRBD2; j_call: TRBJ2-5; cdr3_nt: TGTGCTAGTGGGGGGTCGGCGATAGCGGGGCAAGAGACCCAGTACTTC; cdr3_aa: CASGGSAIAGQETQYF
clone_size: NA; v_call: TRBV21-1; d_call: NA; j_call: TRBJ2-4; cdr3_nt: TGTGCCAGCAGCAAAGTTGTGGGCAGGGGGCAAGTGGGACAGATCGCCAAAAACATTCAGTACTTC; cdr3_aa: CASSKVVGRGQVGQIAKNIQYF
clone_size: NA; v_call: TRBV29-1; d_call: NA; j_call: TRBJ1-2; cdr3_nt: TGCAGCGTTGAAAATAGAGGACAGCCCTATGGCTACACCTTC; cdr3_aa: CSVENRGQPYGYTF
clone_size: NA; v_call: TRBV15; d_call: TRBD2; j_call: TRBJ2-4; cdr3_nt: TGTGCCACCAACCGAGGACTAGCGATGGACATTCAGTACTTC; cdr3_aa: CATNRGLAMDIQYF
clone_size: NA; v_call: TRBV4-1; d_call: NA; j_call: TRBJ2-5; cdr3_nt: TGCGCCAGCAGCCGGTATACAGGTCAAGAGACCCAGTACTTC; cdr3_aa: CASSRYTGQETQYF
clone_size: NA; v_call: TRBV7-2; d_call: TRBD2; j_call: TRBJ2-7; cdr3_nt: TGTGCCAGCAGCTTAGGGGCTAGCGGGGGGATCTACGAGCAGTACTTC; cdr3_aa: CASSLGASGGIYEQYF
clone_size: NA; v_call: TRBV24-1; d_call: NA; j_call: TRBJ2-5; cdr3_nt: TGTGCCACCAGTGATTTTTGGCAGGGGCAAGAGACCCAGTACTTC; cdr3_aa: CATSDFWQGQETQYF
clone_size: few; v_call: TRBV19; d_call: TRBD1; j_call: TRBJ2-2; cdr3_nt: TGTGCCAGTAGGAGACCCGGGACAGGGTACACCGGGGAGCTGTTTTTT; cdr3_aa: CASRRPGTGYTGELFF
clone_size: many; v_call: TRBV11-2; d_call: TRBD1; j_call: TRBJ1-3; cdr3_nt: TGTGCCAGCAGCTTCAGGGGGCTCGATGGAAACACCATATATTTT; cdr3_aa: CASSFRGLDGNTIYF
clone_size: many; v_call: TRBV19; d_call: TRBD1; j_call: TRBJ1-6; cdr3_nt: TGTGCCAGTAGTCTCCTCCCGGGACAGGGAGGGACACCCCTCCACTTT; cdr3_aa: CASSLLPGQGGTPLHF
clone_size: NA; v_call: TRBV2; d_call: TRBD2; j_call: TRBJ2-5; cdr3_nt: TGTGCCAGCAGTCGGGAGTGGGGAGGGGAGACCCAGTACTTC; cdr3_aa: CASSREWGGETQYF
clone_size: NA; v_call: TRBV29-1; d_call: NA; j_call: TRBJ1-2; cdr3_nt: TGCAGCGGTGAGGAGTCGGTTTACGGCTACACCTTC; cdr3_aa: CSGEESVYGYTF
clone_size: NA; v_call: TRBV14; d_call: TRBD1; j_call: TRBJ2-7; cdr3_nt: TGTGCCAGCAGCCTCGGGACAGGGGCTTACGAGCAGTACTTC; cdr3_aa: CASSLGTGAYEQYF
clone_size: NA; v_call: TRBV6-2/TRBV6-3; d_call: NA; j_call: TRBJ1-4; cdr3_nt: TGTGCCAGCAGTCCCTCAGGGAGGATGGCAAAACTGTTTTTT; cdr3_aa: CASSPSGRMAKLFF
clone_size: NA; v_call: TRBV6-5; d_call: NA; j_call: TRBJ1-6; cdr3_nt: TGTGCCAGCAGTCCCCGCGCTTCACCCCTCCACTTT; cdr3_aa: CASSPRASPLHF
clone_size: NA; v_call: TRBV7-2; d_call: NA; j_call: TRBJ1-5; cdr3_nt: TGTGCCAGCAGCCCATACACAGGAAGCGAGGACAATCAGCCCCAGCATTTT; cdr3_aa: CASSPYTGSEDNQPQHF
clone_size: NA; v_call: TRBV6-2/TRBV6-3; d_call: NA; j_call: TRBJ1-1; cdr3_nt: TGTGCCAGCAGTTACTCAGGGGGTGACTCTTTCTTT; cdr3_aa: CASSYSGGDSFF
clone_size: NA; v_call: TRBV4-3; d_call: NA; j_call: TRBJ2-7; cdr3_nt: TGCGCCAGCAGCTACAACAGGGCGTCCGAGCAGTACTTC; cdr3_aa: CASSYNRASEQYF
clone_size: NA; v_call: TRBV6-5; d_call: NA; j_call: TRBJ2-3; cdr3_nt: TGTGCCAGCAGCTACAGGGAGGCGGCAGATACGCAGTATTTT; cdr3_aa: CASSYREAADTQYF
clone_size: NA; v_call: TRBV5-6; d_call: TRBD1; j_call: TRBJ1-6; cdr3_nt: TGTGCCAGCAGCTCCGGGGACAGAAGGAATTCACCCCTCCACTTT; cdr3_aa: CASSSGDRRNSPLHF
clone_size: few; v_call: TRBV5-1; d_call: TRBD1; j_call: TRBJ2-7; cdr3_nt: TGCGCCAGCAGACTGGGACAGGGGGCCTACGAGCAGTACTTC; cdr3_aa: CASRLGQGAYEQYF
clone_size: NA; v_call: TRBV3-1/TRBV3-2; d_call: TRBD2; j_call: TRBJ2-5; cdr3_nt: TGTGCCAGCAGCCAAGATCAAACGGGGGGACAGACCCAGTACTTC; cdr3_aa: CASSQDQTGGQTQYF
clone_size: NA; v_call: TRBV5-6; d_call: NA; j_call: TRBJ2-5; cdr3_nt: TGTGCCAGCAGCCCTACAGGCGGACAAGAGACCCAGTACTTC; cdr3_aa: CASSPTGGQETQYF
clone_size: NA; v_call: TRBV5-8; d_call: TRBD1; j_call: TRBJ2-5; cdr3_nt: TGTGCCAGCAGCCCCGGGACAGGGAAACAAGAGACCCAGTACTTC; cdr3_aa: CASSPGTGKQETQYF
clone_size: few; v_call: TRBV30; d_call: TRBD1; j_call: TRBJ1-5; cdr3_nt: TGTGCCCGCAGGGACAGTGGAAATCAGCCCCAGCATTTT; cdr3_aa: CARRDSGNQPQHF
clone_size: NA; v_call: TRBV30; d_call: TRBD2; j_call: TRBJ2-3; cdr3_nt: TGTTCTAATGGCGGGGGGAGCACAGATACGCAGTATTTT; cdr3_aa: CSNGGGSTDTQYF
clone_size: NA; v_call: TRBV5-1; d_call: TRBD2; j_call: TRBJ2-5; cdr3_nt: TGCGCCAGCAGCCCTGGTTTCCTGGGGACTAGCGGACATAACCAAGAGACCCAGTACTTC; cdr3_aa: CASSPGFLGTSGHNQETQYF